This T cell receptor (beta chain) emerged from a study of preoperative IRX-2 immunotherapy in early breast cancer. The CDR3 is 16 amino acids. V lost 0 bases and J lost 4, with 16 bases in between. Germline assignment: CDR1 MNHGY and CDR2 SAAAGT. The assay was immunoSEQ multiplex PCR, and TCRdb's table has in-frame clones only and misses some. Of a few thousand clones listed, approximately 70% were seen once; the top ten hold 15%. The treatment: preoperative locoregional IRX-2 cytokine immunotherapy. Patients received preoperative, locoregional IRX-2 cytokine immunotherapy in a phase Ib study. The sequence was obtained from a human donor with breast cancer. This chain uses TRBV6-8 with TRBJ2-7; tentative D call: TRBD1 (5 bases). The sequencing here drew on tumor tissue, taken after IRX-2 immunotherapy. The CDR3 DNA is TGTGCCAGCAGTTACTCGATTAGTGGGGCGTGGTACGAGCAGTACTTC. Amino acid sequence: CASSYSISGAWYEQYF.